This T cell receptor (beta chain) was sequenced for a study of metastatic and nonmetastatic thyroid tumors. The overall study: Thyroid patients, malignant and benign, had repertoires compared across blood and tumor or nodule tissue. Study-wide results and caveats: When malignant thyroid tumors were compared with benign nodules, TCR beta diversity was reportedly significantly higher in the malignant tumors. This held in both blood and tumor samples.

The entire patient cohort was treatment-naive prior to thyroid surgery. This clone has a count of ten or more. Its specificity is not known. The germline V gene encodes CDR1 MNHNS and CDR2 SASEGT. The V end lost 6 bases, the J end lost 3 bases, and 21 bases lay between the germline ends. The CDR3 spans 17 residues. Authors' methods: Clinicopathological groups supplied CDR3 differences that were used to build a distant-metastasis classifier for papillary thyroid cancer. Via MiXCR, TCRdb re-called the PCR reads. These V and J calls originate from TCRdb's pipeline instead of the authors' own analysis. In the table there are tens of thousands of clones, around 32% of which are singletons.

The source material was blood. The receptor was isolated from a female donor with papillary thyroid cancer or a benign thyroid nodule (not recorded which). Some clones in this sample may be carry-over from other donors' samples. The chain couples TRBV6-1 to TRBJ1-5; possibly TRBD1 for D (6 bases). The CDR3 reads CASRGRGNRDINQPQHF. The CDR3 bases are TGTGCCAGCAGGGGCCGGGGGAACCGGGACATCAATCAGCCCCAGCATTTT.